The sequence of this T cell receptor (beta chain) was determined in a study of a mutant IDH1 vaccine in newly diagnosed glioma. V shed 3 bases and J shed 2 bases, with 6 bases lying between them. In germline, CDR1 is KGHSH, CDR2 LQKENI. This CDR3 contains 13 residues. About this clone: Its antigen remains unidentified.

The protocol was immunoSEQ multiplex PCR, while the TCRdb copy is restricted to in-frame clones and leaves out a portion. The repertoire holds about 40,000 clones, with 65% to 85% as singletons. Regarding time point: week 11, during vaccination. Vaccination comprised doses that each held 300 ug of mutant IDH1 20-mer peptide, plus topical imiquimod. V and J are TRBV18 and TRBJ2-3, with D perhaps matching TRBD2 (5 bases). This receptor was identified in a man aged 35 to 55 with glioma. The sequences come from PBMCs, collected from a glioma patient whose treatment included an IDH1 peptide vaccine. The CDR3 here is CASSPGNTDTQYF. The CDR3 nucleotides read TGTGCCAGCTCACCCGGGAACACAGATACGCAGTATTTT. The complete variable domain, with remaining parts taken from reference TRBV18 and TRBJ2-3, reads NAGVMQNPRHLVRRRGQEARLRCSPMKGHSHVYWYRQLPEEGLKFMVYLQKENIIDESGMPKERFSAEFPKEGPSILRIQQVVRGDSAAYFCASSPGNTDTQYFGPGTRLTVL.